This T cell receptor beta chain originates from a study of shared clonotypes between healthy human individuals. Data came from immunoSEQ multiplex PCR; TCRdb stores just in-frame clones and leaves some out. Here the sample spans roughly 2.5 million clones, more than 80% being singletons. As concerns this clone: Distinct nucleotide sequences in the sample also encode this CDR3.

Germline CDR1 ENHRY, CDR2 SYGVKD. The V segment lost 3 bases and the J segment 4 bases; nucleotides outside the gene matches: 1. This CDR3 has 15 amino acids. Sequenced: naive CD4+ T cells sorted from blood. The sample's subset: CD45RA+ positively selected. The source is a man in his late teens or twenties in good health. This chain connects TRBV10-3 to TRBJ2-5, with 14 nucleotides matching TRBD2. For the CDR3, the DNA is TGTGCCATCAGTGATGGACTAGCGGGGGGAGAGACCCAGTACTTC. Translating it yields CAISDGLAGGETQYF.